A selection of T cell receptor beta chains follows, all from one sample in a study of blood T cell repertoires in COVID-19. Profiling relied on immunoSEQ multiplex PCR, and the TCRdb table lists in-frame clones only, not all of them. The sample shows 75,000 or so clones, around 83% of them seen only once. Sequences were obtained from peripheral blood. These receptors originate from a woman in her 70s with acute or convalescent COVID-19. Both conserved end residues are part of each CDR3. D genes are given only for firm matches. Size is stated for part of the rows, as once, few or many counts, or as a class when the clone is expanded.

j_call	v_call	clone_size	d_call	cdr3_nt	cdr3_aa
TRBJ2-7	TRBV2	NA	NA	TGTGCCAGCAGGGACACCGCCTCCTACGAGCAGTACTTC	CASRDTASYEQYF
TRBJ2-1	TRBV19	NA	TRBD2	TGTGCCAGTAGTATAGGGCTAGCGGACCTAAGAAATGAGCAGTTCTTC	CASSIGLADLRNEQFF
TRBJ1-3	TRBV19	NA	NA	TGTGCCAGTAGTAATCAGGGAACCAACTCTGGAAACACCATATATTTT	CASSNQGTNSGNTIYF
TRBJ2-6	TRBV7-9	once	NA	TGTGCCAGCAGTTGGCCTGCTGGGGCCAACGTCCTGACTTTC	CASSWPAGANVLTF
TRBJ2-2	TRBV3-1/TRBV3-2	NA	NA	TGTGCCAGCAGCCAAGGACTCAACACCGGGGAGCTGTTTTTT	CASSQGLNTGELFF
TRBJ2-1	TRBV11-2	NA	NA	TGTGCCAGCAGCTTACGGGGAGCCTACAATGAGCAGTTCTTC	CASSLRGAYNEQFF
TRBJ2-7	TRBV11-3	few	NA	TGTGCCAGCAGTCCCCGGGACACTTCCTACGAGCAGTACTTC	CASSPRDTSYEQYF
TRBJ2-5	TRBV5-1	NA	NA	TGCGCCAGCGCCTCACGAGGGCTACAAGAGACCCAGTACTTC	CASASRGLQETQYF
TRBJ1-4	TRBV18	NA	NA	TGTGCCAGCTCACGGGCAGGGGATGAAAAACTGTTTTTT	CASSRAGDEKLFF
TRBJ1-4	TRBV2	NA	TRBD1	TGTGCCAGCAGTGAGGACAGGGGCGAAAAACTGTTTTTT	CASSEDRGEKLFF
TRBJ1-4	TRBV5-1	NA	TRBD1	TGCGCCAGCAGCGCCGAGGGACAGGGGGAGGAAAAACTGTTTTTT	CASSAEGQGEEKLFF
TRBJ1-2	TRBV6-5	NA	TRBD1	TGTGCCAGCAGTCCAGACAGGGGGTTTGGCTACACCTTC	CASSPDRGFGYTF
TRBJ2-3	TRBV7-9	NA	TRBD2	TGTGCCAGCAGCCGCAGACTAGCGGGATTCTCAGATACGCAGTATTTT	CASSRRLAGFSDTQYF
TRBJ2-2	TRBV30	NA	TRBD1	TGTGCCTGGAGACAGGGGTCGTCCATCGACACCGGGGAGCTGTTTTTT	CAWRQGSSIDTGELFF
TRBJ2-1	TRBV5-4	few	NA	TGTGCCAGCAGCTTGGCGGGAGCCAGGAATGAGCAGTTCTTC	CASSLAGARNEQFF
TRBJ1-5	TRBV5-6	NA	TRBD1	TGTGCCAGCAGCAAGGACAGGTCCAATCAGCCCCAGCATTTT	CASSKDRSNQPQHF
TRBJ2-7	TRBV3-1/TRBV3-2	NA	TRBD1	TGTGCCAGCAGCCAAGTTACAGGGGACTACGAGCAGTACTTC	CASSQVTGDYEQYF
TRBJ1-2	TRBV19	NA	NA	TGTGCCAGTAGCACCCGAGGGCGAAACTATGGCTACACCTTC	CASSTRGRNYGYTF